This is a list of T cell receptor beta chains from one sample in a study of blood T cell repertoires in COVID-19. The data were produced by immunoSEQ multiplex PCR, yet TCRdb's version contains in-frame clones alone and is incomplete. The sample lists 140,000 to 150,000 clones, roughly 80% occurring once. Sequencing used peripheral blood. The receptors shown here come from a woman aged 40-49 years with active or convalescent COVID-19. Both conserved end residues are trimmed from each CDR3. Expanded clones are given a class, and other clones once, few, many or no size at all.

TRBJ2-7,NA,TRBV5-1,ASSIEGLAVYEQY
TRBJ2-1,once,TRBV5-4,ASSFSGVTKDEQF
TRBJ2-1,NA,TRBV11-2,ASSSSSGSRNEQF
TRBJ2-6,NA,TRBV3-1/TRBV3-2,ASSQAGTGIVSGANVLT
TRBJ2-2,NA,TRBV19,ATQGEDTGELF
TRBJ2-2,NA,TRBV11-3,ASSSVTVRTGELF
TRBJ1-1,NA,TRBV5-1,ASSLALPGQAHTEAF
TRBJ1-1,NA,TRBV21-1,ASSSDRGSKPTEAF
TRBJ2-3,once,TRBV7-2,ASSTTSGRPTDTQY
TRBJ2-5,NA,TRBV9,ASSVAASGRYQETQY
TRBJ2-2,NA,TRBV6-5,ASSPRGLNTGELF
TRBJ2-7,once,TRBV6-6,ASSSNREPYEQY
TRBJ2-7,NA,TRBV30,AAYRISSYEQY
TRBJ1-3,NA,TRBV3-1/TRBV3-2,ASTAGTDSGNTIY
TRBJ1-4,NA,TRBV20-1,SASWQNEKLF
TRBJ1-1,NA,TRBV30,AWGEGRWNTEAF
TRBJ2-2,NA,TRBV5-4,ASSLAQQGNTGELF
TRBJ2-7,NA,TRBV9,ASSVAAGNYEQY
TRBJ1-5,NA,TRBV15,ATSRSRQGLYFSNQPQH
TRBJ1-1,NA,TRBV11-3,ASSLGRNTEAF
TRBJ1-5,NA,TRBV28,ASSSGGNQPQH
TRBJ2-2,NA,TRBV25-1,ASSDLNTNTGELF
TRBJ2-5,NA,TRBV3-1/TRBV3-2,ASSQVGLEETQY
TRBJ1-6,NA,TRBV19,ASRDKQGTNSPLH
TRBJ1-5,NA,TRBV20-1,SASSGTAQPQH
TRBJ2-1,NA,TRBV5-4,ASSLFVLNEQF
TRBJ1-2,NA,TRBV18,ASSPETGNYGYT
TRBJ2-1,NA,TRBV29-1,SVTRLAGGRDEQF
TRBJ2-5,NA,TRBV3-1/TRBV3-2,ASSQGGGPGTQY
TRBJ1-6,NA,TRBV6-1,ASSVDRGGPTYNSPLH
TRBJ1-1,NA,TRBV9,ASSVGGGGMNTEAF
TRBJ2-2,NA,TRBV19,ASRIGLSNTGELF